A selection of T cell receptor beta chains follows, all from one sample in a study of shared clonotypes between healthy human individuals. Produced via immunoSEQ multiplex PCR; TCRdb's table is partial and in-frame only. This sample yields 1,500,000 or so clones, of which about 98.5% are seen a single time; under 0.45% belongs to the top ten. Sequencing was done on a sample of naive CD4+ T cells sorted from blood. These receptors were obtained from a man aged 30-40 years in good health. Each CDR3 is given with its conserved first and last residue. The D gene is left open where the match is weak. Clone size, where shown, is once, few, many, or a class for clones that have expanded.

clone_size	v_call	j_call	d_call	cdr3_aa	cdr3_nt
NA	TRBV6-1	TRBJ1-2	NA	CASSGLNYGYTF	TGTGCCAGCAGTGGTCTTAACTATGGCTACACCTTC
NA	TRBV28	TRBJ1-5	NA	CASTSQGLYSNQPQHF	TGTGCCAGCACCTCCCAGGGGCTGTATAGCAATCAGCCCCAGCATTTT
NA	TRBV5-5	TRBJ2-1	NA	CASSLERAYNEQFF	TGTGCCAGCAGCTTGGAGAGGGCCTACAATGAGCAGTTCTTC
NA	TRBV11-2	TRBJ2-6	NA	CACTPRAGANVLTF	TGTGCCTGCACGCCCAGGGCTGGGGCCAACGTCCTGACTTTC
NA	TRBV18	TRBJ2-1	NA	CASSLGVGTGNEQFF	TGTGCCAGCTCCCTAGGCGTGGGCACGGGGAATGAGCAGTTCTTC
NA	TRBV28	TRBJ1-5	TRBD1	CASTRTGDRNQPQHF	TGTGCCAGCACTCGTACAGGGGATCGCAATCAGCCCCAGCATTTT
NA	TRBV13	TRBJ1-1	NA	CASSTSGKGTEAFF	TGTGCCAGCAGCACCTCAGGGAAGGGCACTGAAGCTTTCTTT
NA	TRBV19	TRBJ2-6	NA	CASSMGSMSGANVLTF	TGTGCCAGTAGTATGGGAAGCATGTCTGGGGCCAACGTCCTGACTTTC
NA	TRBV13	TRBJ2-4	NA	CASSTEGFKNIQYF	TGTGCCAGCAGCACAGAAGGGTTCAAAAACATTCAGTACTTC
NA	TRBV19	TRBJ2-1	NA	CASSIVSHNEQFF	TGTGCCAGTAGTATAGTTTCCCACAATGAGCAGTTCTTC
NA	TRBV18	TRBJ1-1	NA	CASSPGIPNTEAFF	TGTGCCAGCTCACCTGGGATCCCCAACACTGAAGCTTTCTTT
NA	TRBV27	TRBJ2-7	TRBD2	CASREGLAGSSYEQYF	TGTGCCAGCAGAGAGGGACTAGCGGGCAGCTCCTACGAGCAGTACTTC
NA	TRBV18	TRBJ2-1	TRBD2	CASSPPGLAGSRGNEQFF	TGTGCCAGCTCACCACCGGGACTAGCGGGAAGTCGGGGCAATGAGCAGTTCTTC
NA	TRBV9	TRBJ1-2	NA	CASSVGPRQNYGYTF	TGTGCCAGCAGCGTAGGGCCCAGACAAAACTATGGCTACACCTTC
NA	TRBV5-1	TRBJ2-7	NA	CASSRGPYEQYF	TGCGCCAGCAGCAGAGGCCCCTACGAGCAGTACTTC
NA	TRBV18	TRBJ2-7	NA	CASSPQGSLGPYEQYF	TGTGCCAGCTCACCACAAGGGTCCCTAGGGCCCTACGAGCAGTACTTC
NA	TRBV15	TRBJ2-3	TRBD2	CATNLPLAGGGGDTQYF	TGTGCCACCAACCTTCCCTTAGCGGGAGGGGGTGGAGATACGCAGTATTTT
NA	TRBV10-3	TRBJ2-5	NA	CAIRGGQETQYF	TGTGCCATCAGGGGCGGGCAAGAGACCCAGTACTTC
NA	TRBV18	TRBJ1-4	NA	CASSPRQEEATNEKLFF	TGTGCCAGCTCACCCCGGCAGGAGGAAGCAACTAATGAAAAACTGTTTTTT
NA	TRBV5-4	TRBJ2-5	TRBD2	CASSVPTSGFQETQYF	TGTGCCAGCAGCGTCCCGACTAGCGGGTTCCAAGAGACCCAGTACTTC
NA	TRBV7-9	TRBJ2-1	TRBD2	CASSSLAGDLQQFF	TGTGCCAGCAGCTCACTAGCGGGGGATCTACAGCAGTTCTTC
NA	TRBV9	TRBJ2-2	NA	CASSRDPTGELFF	TGTGCCAGCAGCCGGGACCCCACCGGGGAGCTGTTTTTT
once	TRBV6-6	TRBJ1-4	NA	CASSYYKRGPNEKLFF	TGTGCCAGCAGTTACTACAAACGGGGCCCTAATGAAAAACTGTTTTTT
NA	TRBV6-5	TRBJ1-1	TRBD1	CASRTTGDTEAFF	TGTGCCAGCAGAACAACAGGGGACACTGAAGCTTTCTTT
NA	TRBV5-1	TRBJ2-2	NA	CASSQSGNTGELFF	TGCGCCAGCAGCCAGAGCGGGAACACCGGGGAGCTGTTTTTT
NA	TRBV18	TRBJ1-2	TRBD1	CRAGGLDGYTF	TGCCGGGCAGGGGGCCTGGATGGCTACACCTTC
NA	TRBV5-1	TRBJ2-5	NA	CASSFKQTGETQYF	TGCGCCAGCAGCTTTAAACAGACCGGAGAGACCCAGTACTTC
NA	TRBV5-1	TRBJ1-2	NA	CASSLVGTHGYTF	TGCGCCAGCAGCTTGGTTGGGACCCATGGCTACACCTTC
NA	TRBV7-9	TRBJ2-5	TRBD2	CASSSSGRALETQYF	TGTGCCAGCAGCTCCAGCGGGAGGGCCTTGGAGACCCAGTACTTC
once	TRBV30	TRBJ1-4	NA	CAWSRTATNEKLFF	TGTGCCTGGAGTAGGACTGCAACTAATGAAAAACTGTTTTTT
once	TRBV6-5	TRBJ2-2	TRBD2	CASSRLAANTGELFF	TGTGCCAGCAGTCGACTAGCGGCGAACACCGGGGAGCTGTTTTTT
once	TRBV27	TRBJ1-2	NA	CASRGATVLYDGYTF	TGTGCCAGCAGGGGCGCGACAGTGCTCTATGACGGCTACACCTTC
once	TRBV18	TRBJ2-7	NA	CASSPPPATYEQYF	TGTGCCAGCTCACCACCTCCTGCCACTTACGAGCAGTACTTC